This T cell receptor beta chain was profiled in a study of cytomegalovirus exposure and HLA in healthy donors. Background on the study: Samples from HLA-typed donors yielded approximately 80 million unique TCRs in an early data release. Study results and limitations: It was reportedly the case that the classifier diagnosed cytomegalovirus status with high specificity and sensitivity.

A note on this clone: Antigen: not known. This specimen includes other DNA sequences encoding the same CDR3.

PCR employed 60 Vbeta and 13 Jbeta primers. The repertoire was sequenced with immunoSEQ multiplex PCR; TCRdb's copy has only in-frame clones and lacks some. The table has some 150,000 clones, roughly 80% seen once. The CDR3 has 13 amino acids. Germline CDR1 and CDR2: GTSNPN and SVGIG (reference sequence). V shed 2 bases and J 4 bases; nucleotides not matched to a gene: 4. What was sequenced was PBMCs. The chain uses TRBV30 and TRBJ1-2; 7 bases line up with TRBD1. The source of this sequence is a young man in good health and CMV-seropositive. CDR3 sequence reads: CAWSRDRPYGYTF. In DNA form, the CDR3 reads TGTGCCTGGAGTCGGGACAGACCCTATGGCTACACCTTC.